Below are 24 T cell receptor beta chains sequenced from a single sample in a study of CD8+CD57+ T cells in acquired aplastic anemia. Profiles of TCR beta VDJ and CDR3 were generated from a genomic DNA template. Each CDR3 protein is one row after TCRdb ran MiXCR on the reads. The table lists 180,000 or so distinct CDR3 sequences, about half of them singletons. It was patients with CD8+CD57+ cell expansion by flow cytometry who were chosen for sequencing. The sample taken for sequencing was sorted CD4+, CD8+, or CD8+CD57+ T cells (not recorded which) from PBMCs. These receptors all stem from a human donor with aplastic anemia.

The chain has TRBV6-2 or TRBV6-3 and TRBJ2-1; D unclear. Trimming stripped 1 base from V and 0 bases from J, with 13 bases between. The CDR3 consists of 17 residues. The germline gives CDR1 MNHEY, CDR2 SVGEGT. The CDR3 DNA reads as TGTGCCAGCAGTTACTTGCCGAAGAGTGACTCCTACAATGAGCAGTTCTTC. Amino acid sequence: CASSYLPKSDSYNEQFF.

The J gene is TRBJ2-3, the V gene TRBV7-1; 13 positions match TRBD2. TRBV7-1 is an ORF, and what it does is uncertain. The length of the CDR3 is 18 residues. The junction had 8 bases not matched to a gene; V was cut back by 5 bases and J by 0 bases. In DNA form, the CDR3 reads TGTGCCAGCAGCCCAGGGACTAGCGGGGATATTAGCACAGATACGCAGTATTTT. It yields the protein CASSPGTSGDISTDTQYF.

The gene calls are TRBV5-1 and TRBJ2-7; 7 bases match TRBD1. The germline gives CDR1 SGHRS, CDR2 YFSETQ. J gave up 2 bases and V 2 bases, and 1 base lay outside the gene matches. The CDR3 consists of 13 residues. Here the CDR3 DNA reads TGCGCCAGCAGCTTTGACAGGGCCTACGAGCAGTACTTC. It is translated as CASSFDRAYEQYF.

This clonotype has only a few counts. The chain combines TRBV11-3 with TRBJ2-1; TRBD1 might be the D (6 bases). V gave up 4 bases and J gave up 0 bases, with 10 bases separating them. Per germline, CDR1 SGHNT and CDR2 YENEEA. CDR3 length: 15 residues. The CDR3 is CASSSGASSYNEQFF. CDR3 sequence (DNA): TGTGCCAGCAGCTCAGGGGCGAGCTCCTACAATGAGCAGTTCTTC.

The gene calls are TRBV10-1 and TRBJ1-1, with D unclear. The CDR3 runs 13 residues. V lost 7 bases, J lost 1 base, and 10 bases lay in between. Germline loops: CDR1 WNHNN, CDR2 SYGVQD (reference sequence). The chain's CDR3 is CASNEAANTEAFF. The CDR3 region has the DNA TGCGCCAGCAACGAGGCAGCGAACACTGAAGCTTTCTTT.

The chain is built from TRBV10-3 and TRBJ2-1; D may be TRBD1 (7 bases). In germline, CDR1 is ENHRY, CDR2 SYGVKD. Trimming took 6 bases from V and 0 from J, leaving 18 bases between them. The CDR3 extends over 17 amino acids. The DNA of the CDR3 is TGTGCCATCAGACAAGGGGGCTCGCGGGGCTCCTACAATGAGCAGTTCTTC. Encoded protein: CAIRQGGSRGSYNEQFF.

As for this clonotype: A much larger clone differs by one base, so this may be a read error. In nucleotides, the CDR3 is TGTGCCTGCAGTTTAGGGACTAGAGGTGAGACCCAGTACTTC. Residues: CACSLGTRGETQYF. The chain carries TRBV12-3 or TRBV12-4 and TRBJ2-5, with 8 bases matching TRBD2. CDR3 size: 14 residues.

The chain uses TRBV19 and TRBJ1-1; no reliable D call. V lost 7 bases and J lost 0, with 15 bases in between. CDR1 LNHDA and CDR2 SQIVND come from the germline V gene (reference sequence). This CDR3 region has 15 residues. CDR3 nucleotides: TGTGCCAGTACCATAAACAGACGGATGAACACTGAAGCTTTCTTT. This translates into CASTINRRMNTEAFF.

In this sample, this clonotype turned up a few times. The rearrangement uses TRBV7-8 and TRBJ2-3, with TRBD2 identical over 14 bases. CDR1 and CDR2 (germline): SGHVS, FQNEAQ. With V trimmed by 5 bases and J by 5 bases, 3 bases remained unmatched. CDR3 length: 15 amino acids. The CDR3 sequence is CASSPGLAGVDTQYF. The CDR3 bases are TGTGCCAGCAGCCCGGGACTAGCGGGAGTAGATACGCAGTATTTT.

Remarks on this clonotype: The germline gene is not matched at one end of the junction; a read error may be the cause. This chain joins TRBV11-2 and TRBJ2-1; the D gene is possibly TRBD1 (6 bases). The CDR3 extends over 14 amino acids. Germline loops: CDR1 SGHAT, CDR2 FQNNGV. CDR3 sequence: CAGSPTGSLNEQFF. The CDR3, as DNA: TGTGCCGGCAGCCCGACAGGATCCCTCAATGAGCAGTTCTTC.

The chain couples TRBV7-7 to TRBJ2-7; weak D call: TRBD2 (6 bases). With 3 bases removed from V and 5 bases from J, the gap between germline ends came to 14 bases. This CDR3 is built from 14 residues. From germline, CDR1 is SSHAT and CDR2 FNYEAQ (reference sequence). CDR3 DNA: TGTGCCAGCAGCTTGGGACGGGGGTCGGACGAGCAGTACTTC. It yields the protein CASSLGRGSDEQYF. The full variable domain, completed using reference TRBV7-7 and TRBJ2-7, is GAGVSQSPRYKVTKRGQDVTLRCDPISSHATLYWYQQALGQGPEFLTYFNYEAQPDKSGLPSDRFSAERPEGSISTLTIQRTEQRDSAMYRCASSLGRGSDEQYFGPGTRLTVT.

The sample holds many counts of this clonotype. CDR3 in amino acids: CATSDPGQSPYEQYF. The CDR3 nucleotides are TGTGCCACCAGTGATCCGGGACAGAGTCCTTACGAGCAGTACTTC. This chain uses TRBV24-1 with TRBJ2-7; 7 bases match TRBD1. V was clipped by 3 bases and J by 4 bases; unmatched bases: 8. CDR3 length: 15 residues. From germline, CDR1 is KGHDR and CDR2 SFDVKD.

The J gene is TRBJ2-5, the V gene TRBV25-1; no clear D. V gave up 1 base and J gave up 9 bases, with 6 bases separating them. Germline assignment: CDR1 MGHDK and CDR2 SYGVNS. The CDR3 covers 11 residues. The CDR3 region is CASSESGPQYF. The CDR3 DNA reads as TGTGCCAGCAGTGAATCGGGTCCCCAGTACTTC.

The chain is built from TRBV7-3 and TRBJ2-1, with TRBD2 identical over 7 bases. This CDR3 has 14 residues. V lost 0 bases to trimming and J lost 11 bases; unmatched junction nucleotides: 7. Germline CDR1 SGHTA, CDR2 FQGTGA. CDR3 loop: CASSLTGGTIQQFF. The DNA of the CDR3 is TGTGCCAGCAGCTTAACGGGAGGGACGATACAGCAGTTCTTC. Supplemented by reference TRBV7-3 and TRBJ2-1, the full variable domain reads GAGVSQTPSNKVTEKGKYVELRCDPISGHTALYWYRQSLGQGPEFLIYFQGTGAADDSGLPNDRFFAVRPEGSVSTLKIQRTERGDSAVYLCASSLTGGTIQQFFGPGTRLTVL.

This clonotype showed up just a few times. The chain uses TRBV15 and TRBJ1-1; possible D gene TRBD1, 6 bases. The V gene lost 4 bases and the J gene lost 11 bases, with 11 bases spanning the gap. The CDR3 has 11 residues. The germline V gene encodes CDR1 LNHNV and CDR2 YYDKDF (reference sequence). CDR3 DNA sequence: TGTGCCACCAGCAACAGGGACTTGGCTTTCTTT. Translation gives CATSNRDLAFF.

This clonotype was seen repeatedly, ten times or more. The rearrangement uses TRBV10-3 and TRBJ1-1, with D uncertain. Trimming removed 2 bases from V and 3 bases from J, with 7 bases in between. CDR3 length: 13 amino acids. The germline V gene has CDR1 ENHRY and CDR2 SYGVKD. The CDR3: CAISEISHTEAFF. DNA of the CDR3: TGTGCCATCAGTGAGATCTCACACACTGAAGCTTTCTTT.

The CDR3 DNA follows: TGTGCCAGCAGCCATCCGGGGGCCCAGTACTTC. Translated: CASSHPGAQYF. The chain joins TRBV7-2 to TRBJ2-5; maybe TRBD2 (6 bases). Germline CDR1 reads SGHTA; CDR2 reads FQGNSA. This CDR3 has 11 residues. Trimming shortened V by 5 bases and J by 9 bases, and 10 bases separated the two germline ends.

This clonotype was detected ten times or more. The rearrangement links TRBV5-4 to TRBJ1-2; TRBD1 matches 7 bases. The length of the CDR3 is 15 residues. V was clipped by 3 bases and J by 8 bases; unmatched bases: 13. Germline CDR1 SGHNT, CDR2 YYREEE (reference sequence). CDR3 sequence: CASSSPSDRVRGYTF. Written as DNA, the CDR3 is TGTGCCAGCAGCTCGCCGAGTGACAGGGTTCGAGGCTACACCTTC. Full variable domain (rest looked up from reference TRBV5-4 and TRBJ1-2): ETGVTQSPTHLIKTRGQQVTLRCSSQSGHNTVSWYQQALGQGPQFIFQYYREEENGRGNFPPRFSGLQFPNYSSELNVNALELDDSALYLCASSSPSDRVRGYTFGSGTRLTVV.

This clonotype was observed at least ten times. The chain joins TRBV9 to TRBJ1-2; 7 positions agree with TRBD1. The germline gives CDR1 SGDLS, CDR2 YYNGEE. Unmatched junction bases numbered 13, after V lost 4 bases and J lost 4 bases. This CDR3 spans 16 amino acids. CDR3 in DNA: TGTGCCAGCAGCCCCACAGACAGGGCGGGTGTCTATGGCTACACCTTC. Translating gives CASSPTDRAGVYGYTF.

The chain joins TRBV4-2 to TRBJ1-6; D is undetermined. Germline values: CDR1 LGHNA, CDR2 YNFKEQ. The ends were cut back, 4 bases at V and 9 bases at J, with 22 bases in the middle. This CDR3 region has 17 residues. The DNA for the CDR3 is TGTGCCAGCAGCCCCGAGAGGGTTACTCAAATGGGTTCACCCCTCCACTTT. Its translation: CASSPERVTQMGSPLHF.

This clonotype occurred a few times. The J gene is TRBJ2-3, the V gene TRBV15, with TRBD2 as a possible D gene (6 bases). Germline lookup yields CDR1 LNHNV and CDR2 YYDKDF (reference sequence). The CDR3 has 16 amino acids. V gave up 0 bases and J gave up 0 bases, with 10 bases separating them. The CDR3 protein is CATSRDLSGSTDTQYF. DNA of the CDR3: TGTGCCACCAGCAGAGATTTGAGCGGGAGCACAGATACGCAGTATTTT.

This clonotype was seen a handful of times. Here the CDR3 reads CASSVQGAEQYF. The DNA for the CDR3 is TGTGCCAGCAGCGTACAGGGGGCCGAGCAGTACTTC. The chain has TRBV7-9 and TRBJ2-7; 9 bases fit TRBD1. The CDR3 spans 12 residues. Trimming at V came to 5 bases and at J to 6 bases, leaving 2 bases not matched to a gene. Germline CDR1 and CDR2: SEHNR and FQNEAQ (reference sequence).

This clonotype showed up just a few times. CDR3 sequence: CASRANYGYTF. The CDR3 DNA reads TGTGCCAGTAGGGCGAACTATGGCTACACCTTC. The gene calls are TRBV19 and TRBJ1-2; the D is unclear. Trimming cost V 6 bases and J 2 bases, with 4 bases left between them. CDR3 length: 11 amino acids. Per the germline V gene, CDR1 is LNHDA and CDR2 is SQIVND (reference sequence). Filled out from reference TRBV19 and TRBJ1-2, the complete variable domain reads DGGITQSPKYLFRKEGQNVTLSCEQNLNHDAMYWYRQDPGQGLRLIYYSQIVNDFQKGDIAEGYSVSREKKESFPLTVTSAQKNPTAFYLCASRANYGYTFGSGTRLTVV.

This clonotype occurred many times. The chain joins TRBV19 to TRBJ2-2, with 8 bases fitting TRBD1. This CDR3 contains 16 residues. CDR1 LNHDA and CDR2 SQIVND come from the germline V gene (reference sequence). Losses at the gene ends were 5 bases for V and 4 bases for J; bases not matched to a gene: 9. The CDR3 DNA follows: TGTGCCAGTAGTCCAGGACAGGGCGAAAGCACCGGGGAGCTGTTTTTT. This codes for CASSPGQGESTGELFF.